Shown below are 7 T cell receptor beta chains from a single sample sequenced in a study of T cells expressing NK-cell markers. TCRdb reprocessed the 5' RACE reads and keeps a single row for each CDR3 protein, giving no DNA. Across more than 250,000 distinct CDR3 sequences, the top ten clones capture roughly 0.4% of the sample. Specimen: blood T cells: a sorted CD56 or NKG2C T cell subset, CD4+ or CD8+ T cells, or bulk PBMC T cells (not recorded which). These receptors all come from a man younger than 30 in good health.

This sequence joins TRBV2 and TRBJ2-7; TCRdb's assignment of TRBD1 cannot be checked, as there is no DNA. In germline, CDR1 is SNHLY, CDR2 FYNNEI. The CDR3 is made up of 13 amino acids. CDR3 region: CASSAGRPSEQYF.

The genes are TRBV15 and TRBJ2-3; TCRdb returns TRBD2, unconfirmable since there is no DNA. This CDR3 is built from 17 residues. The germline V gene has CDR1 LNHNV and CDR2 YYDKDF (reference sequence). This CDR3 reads CATSRDSGRASTDTQYF.

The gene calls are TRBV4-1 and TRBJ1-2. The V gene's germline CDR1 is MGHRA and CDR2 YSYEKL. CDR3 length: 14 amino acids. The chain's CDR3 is CASSQDGTTPGYTF.

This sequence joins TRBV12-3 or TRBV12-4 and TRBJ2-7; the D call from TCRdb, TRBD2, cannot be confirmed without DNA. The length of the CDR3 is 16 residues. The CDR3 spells CASSSRLAEAPREQYF.

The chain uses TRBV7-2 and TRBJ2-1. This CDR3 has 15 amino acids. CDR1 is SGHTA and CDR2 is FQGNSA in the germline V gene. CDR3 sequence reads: CASSSSGSKYNEQFF.

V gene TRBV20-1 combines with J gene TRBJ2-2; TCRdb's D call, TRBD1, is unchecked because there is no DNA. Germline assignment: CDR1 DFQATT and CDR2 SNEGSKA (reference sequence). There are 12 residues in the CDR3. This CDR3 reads CSATSRAGELFF.

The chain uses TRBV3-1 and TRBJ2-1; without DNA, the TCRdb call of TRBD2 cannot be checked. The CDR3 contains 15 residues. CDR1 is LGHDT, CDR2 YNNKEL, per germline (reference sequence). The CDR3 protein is CASTSLAGGPNEQFF.